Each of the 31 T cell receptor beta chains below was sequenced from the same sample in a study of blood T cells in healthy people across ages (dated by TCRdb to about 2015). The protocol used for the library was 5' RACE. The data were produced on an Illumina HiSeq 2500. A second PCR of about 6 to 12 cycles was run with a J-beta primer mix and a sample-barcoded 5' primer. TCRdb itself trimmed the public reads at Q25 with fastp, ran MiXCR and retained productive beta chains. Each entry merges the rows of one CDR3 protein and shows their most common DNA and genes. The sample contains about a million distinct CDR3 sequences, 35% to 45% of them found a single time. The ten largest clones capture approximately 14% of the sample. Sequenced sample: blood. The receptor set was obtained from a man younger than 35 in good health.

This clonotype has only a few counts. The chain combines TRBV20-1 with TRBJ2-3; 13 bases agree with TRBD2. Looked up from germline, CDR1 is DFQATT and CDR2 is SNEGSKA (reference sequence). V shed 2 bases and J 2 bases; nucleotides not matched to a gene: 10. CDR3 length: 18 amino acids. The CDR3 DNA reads TGCAGTGCTAGATCCTATCTCGGACTAGCGGGGGTCACAGATACGCAGTATTTT. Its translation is CSARSYLGLAGVTDTQYF.

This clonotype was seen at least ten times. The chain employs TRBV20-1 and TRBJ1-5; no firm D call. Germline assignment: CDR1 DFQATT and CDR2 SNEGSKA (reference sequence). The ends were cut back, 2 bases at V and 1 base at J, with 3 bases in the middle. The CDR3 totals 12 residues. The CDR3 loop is CSARRSNQPQHF. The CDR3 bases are TGCAGTGCTAGACGGAGCAATCAGCCCCAGCATTTT.

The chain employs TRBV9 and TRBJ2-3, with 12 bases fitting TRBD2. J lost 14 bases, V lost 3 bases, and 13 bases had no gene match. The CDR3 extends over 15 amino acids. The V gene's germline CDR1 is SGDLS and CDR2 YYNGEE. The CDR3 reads CASSASGGAPDTSYF. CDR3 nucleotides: TGTGCCAGCAGCGCTAGCGGGGGGGCACCCGACACATCGTATTTT.

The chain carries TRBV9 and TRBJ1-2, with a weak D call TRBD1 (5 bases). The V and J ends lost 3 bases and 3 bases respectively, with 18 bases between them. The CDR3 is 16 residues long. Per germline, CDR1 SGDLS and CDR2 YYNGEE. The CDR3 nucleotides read TGTGCCAGCAGCGAAGGGACCTGGGGCAGCCACTATGGCTACACCTTC. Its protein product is CASSEGTWGSHYGYTF.

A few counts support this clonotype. CDR3 sequence (DNA): TGCAGTGCCAACACCTGGGACGGGGAGGGAGAGCAGCCCCAGCATTTT. Translation: CSANTWDGEGEQPQHF. This chain links TRBV20-1 with TRBJ1-5; tentative D call: TRBD1 (5 bases). V was pared by 6 bases and J by 7 bases, with 25 bases between. Germline-derived CDR1 and CDR2 are DFQATT and SNEGSKA (reference sequence). The CDR3 totals 16 residues.

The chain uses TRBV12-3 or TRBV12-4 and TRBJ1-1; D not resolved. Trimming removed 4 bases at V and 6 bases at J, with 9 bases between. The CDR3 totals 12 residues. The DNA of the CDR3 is TGTGCCAGCAGTTCCCCCAGCCCTGAAGCTTTCTTT. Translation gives CASSSPSPEAFF.

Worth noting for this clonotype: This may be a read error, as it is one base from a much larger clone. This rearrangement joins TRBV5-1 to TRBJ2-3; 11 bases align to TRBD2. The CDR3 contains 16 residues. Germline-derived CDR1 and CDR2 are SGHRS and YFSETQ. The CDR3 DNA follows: TGCGCCAGCAGCTCTCTAGCGGGGGGCAGAGCAGATGCGCAGTATTTT. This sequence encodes CASSSLAGGRADAQYF.

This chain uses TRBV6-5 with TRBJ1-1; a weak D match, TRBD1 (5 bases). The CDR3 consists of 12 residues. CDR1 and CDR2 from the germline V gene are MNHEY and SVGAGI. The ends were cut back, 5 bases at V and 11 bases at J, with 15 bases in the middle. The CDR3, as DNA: TGTGCCAGCAGTGGGCAGGGAGGGCAGGCTTTCTTT. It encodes CASSGQGGQAFF.

DNA for the CDR3: TGTGCCACCCAAGGGGCAACCACCGGGGAGCTGTTTTTT. It is translated as CATQGATTGELFF. V gene TRBV10-3 combines with J gene TRBJ2-2; D may be TRBD1 (5 bases). This CDR3 is 13 amino acids long. CDR1 and CDR2 from the germline V gene are ENHRY and SYGVKD. Trimming took off 10 bases at V and 4 bases at J, with 13 bases between the two ends.

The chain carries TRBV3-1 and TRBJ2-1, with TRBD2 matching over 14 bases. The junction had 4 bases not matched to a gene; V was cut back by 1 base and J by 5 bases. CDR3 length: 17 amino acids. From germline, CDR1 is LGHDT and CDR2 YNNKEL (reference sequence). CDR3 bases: TGTGCCAGCAGCCAAGGGACTAGCGGGGGGATTCACAATGAGCAGTTCTTC. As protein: CASSQGTSGGIHNEQFF.

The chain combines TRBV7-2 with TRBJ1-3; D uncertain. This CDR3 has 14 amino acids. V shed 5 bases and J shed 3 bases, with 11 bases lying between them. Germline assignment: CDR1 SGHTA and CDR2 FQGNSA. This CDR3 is CASSPGRNGNTIYF. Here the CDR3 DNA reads TGTGCCAGCAGCCCCGGGAGGAATGGAAACACCATATATTTT.

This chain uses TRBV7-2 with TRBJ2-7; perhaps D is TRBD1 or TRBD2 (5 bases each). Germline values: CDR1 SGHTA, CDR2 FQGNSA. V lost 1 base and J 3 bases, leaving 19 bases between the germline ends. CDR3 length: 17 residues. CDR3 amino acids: CASSLDRIPGRDYEQYF. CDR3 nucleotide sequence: TGTGCCAGCAGCTTAGATAGAATTCCGGGACGCGACTACGAGCAGTACTTC.

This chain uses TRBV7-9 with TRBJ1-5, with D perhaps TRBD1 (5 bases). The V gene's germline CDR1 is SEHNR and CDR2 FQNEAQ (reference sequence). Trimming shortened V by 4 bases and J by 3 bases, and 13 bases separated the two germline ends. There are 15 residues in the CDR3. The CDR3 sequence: CASSSTGTLNQPQHF. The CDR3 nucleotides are TGTGCCAGCAGCTCTACGGGGACCCTCAATCAGCCCCAGCATTTT.

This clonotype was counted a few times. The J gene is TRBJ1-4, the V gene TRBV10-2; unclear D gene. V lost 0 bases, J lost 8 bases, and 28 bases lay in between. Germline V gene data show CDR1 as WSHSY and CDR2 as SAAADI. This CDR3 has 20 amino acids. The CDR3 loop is CASSESKTVPQPRGGEKLFF. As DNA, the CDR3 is TGCGCCAGCAGTGAGTCGAAAACGGTCCCCCAACCTCGAGGAGGCGAAAAACTGTTTTTT.

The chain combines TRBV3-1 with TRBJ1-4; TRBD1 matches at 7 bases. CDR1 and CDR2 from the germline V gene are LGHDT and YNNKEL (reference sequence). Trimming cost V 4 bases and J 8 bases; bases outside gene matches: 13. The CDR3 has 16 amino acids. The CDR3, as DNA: TGTGCCAGCAGCCTGAATTTTGAGAAGACAGGGGAAAAACTGTTTTTT. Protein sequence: CASSLNFEKTGEKLFF.

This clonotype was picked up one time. In DNA form, the CDR3 reads TGTGCCAGCAGCCCCTCTTACGGGGCGACATCGAACACCGGGGAGCTGTTTTTT. This codes for CASSPSYGATSNTGELFF. The chain combines TRBV9 with TRBJ2-2; the D call may be TRBD1 or TRBD2 (5 bases each). Germline assignment: CDR1 SGDLS and CDR2 YYNGEE. V was pared by 4 bases and J by 0 bases, with 19 bases between. The CDR3 covers 18 residues.

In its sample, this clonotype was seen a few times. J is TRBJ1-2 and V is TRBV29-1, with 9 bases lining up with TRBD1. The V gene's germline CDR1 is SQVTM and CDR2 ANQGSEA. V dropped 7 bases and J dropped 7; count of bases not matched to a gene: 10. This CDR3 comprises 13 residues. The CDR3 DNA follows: TGCAGCGGATCCGGGACAGGGAGGGGTGGCTACACCTTC. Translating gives CSGSGTGRGGYTF.

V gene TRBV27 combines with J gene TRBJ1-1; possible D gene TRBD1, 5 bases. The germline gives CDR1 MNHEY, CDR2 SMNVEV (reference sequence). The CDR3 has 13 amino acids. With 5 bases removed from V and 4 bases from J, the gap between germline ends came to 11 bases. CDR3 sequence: CASSPFRATEAFF. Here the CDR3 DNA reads TGTGCCAGCAGTCCCTTCAGGGCCACTGAAGCTTTCTTT.

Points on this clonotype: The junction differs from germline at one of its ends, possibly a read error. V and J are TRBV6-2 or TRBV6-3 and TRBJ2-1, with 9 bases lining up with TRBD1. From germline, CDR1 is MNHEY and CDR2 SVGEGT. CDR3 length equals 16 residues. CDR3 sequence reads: CASNYASGTGTNEQFF. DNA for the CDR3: TGTGCCAGCAATTACGCCTCCGGGACAGGGACGAATGAGCAGTTCTTC.

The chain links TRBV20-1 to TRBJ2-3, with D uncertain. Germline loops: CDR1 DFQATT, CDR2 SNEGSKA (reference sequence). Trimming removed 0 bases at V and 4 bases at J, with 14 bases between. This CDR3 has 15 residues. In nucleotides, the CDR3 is TGCAGTGCTAGAGAAGTATTACGGTCGGCAGATACGCAGTATTTT. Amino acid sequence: CSAREVLRSADTQYF.

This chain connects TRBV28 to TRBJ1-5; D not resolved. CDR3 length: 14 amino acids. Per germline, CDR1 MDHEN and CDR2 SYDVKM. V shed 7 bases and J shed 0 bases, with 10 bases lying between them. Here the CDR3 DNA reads TGTGCCAGCAACTCGGGAAATAGCAATCAGCCCCAGCATTTT. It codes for CASNSGNSNQPQHF. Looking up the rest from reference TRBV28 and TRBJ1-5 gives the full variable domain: DVKVTQSSRYLVKRTGEKVFLECVQDMDHENMFWYRQDPGLGLRLIYFSYDVKMKEKGDIPEGYSVSREKKERFSLILESASTNQTSMYLCASNSGNSNQPQHFGDGTRLSIL.

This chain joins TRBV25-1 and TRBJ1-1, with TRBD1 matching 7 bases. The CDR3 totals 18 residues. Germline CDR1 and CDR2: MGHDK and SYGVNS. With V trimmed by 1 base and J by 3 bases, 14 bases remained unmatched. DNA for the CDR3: TGTGCCAGCAGTGAATCGGCTGACAGGGTTGGATGGGACACTGAAGCTTTCTTT. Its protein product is CASSESADRVGWDTEAFF.

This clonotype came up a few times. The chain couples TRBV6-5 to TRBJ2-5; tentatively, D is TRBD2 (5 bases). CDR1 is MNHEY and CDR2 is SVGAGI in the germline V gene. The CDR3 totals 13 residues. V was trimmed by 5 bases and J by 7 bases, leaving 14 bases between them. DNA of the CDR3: TGTGCCAGCAGTGCCCCACTAGGTTGGACCCAGTACTTC. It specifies CASSAPLGWTQYF.

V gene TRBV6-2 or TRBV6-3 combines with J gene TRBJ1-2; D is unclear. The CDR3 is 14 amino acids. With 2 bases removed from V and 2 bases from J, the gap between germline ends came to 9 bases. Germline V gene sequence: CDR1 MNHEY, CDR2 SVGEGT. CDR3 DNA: TGTGCCAGCAGTTACGCGTCCAAGAACTATGGCTACACCTTC. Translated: CASSYASKNYGYTF.

The chain's CDR3 is CASSLGTGGFGSNQPQHF. In DNA form, the CDR3 reads TGTGCCAGCAGCCTTGGGACAGGGGGCTTTGGAAGCAATCAGCCCCAGCATTTT. This chain uses TRBV7-9 with TRBJ1-5; 12 positions match TRBD1. The germline CDR1 and CDR2 sequences are SEHNR and FQNEAQ (reference sequence). This CDR3 has 18 amino acids. Trimming cost V 5 bases and J 1 base; bases outside gene matches: 9.

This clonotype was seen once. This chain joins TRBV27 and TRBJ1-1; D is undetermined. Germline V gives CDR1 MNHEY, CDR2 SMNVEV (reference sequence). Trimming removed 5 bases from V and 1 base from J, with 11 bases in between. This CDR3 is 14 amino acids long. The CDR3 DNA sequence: TGTGCCAGCAGTGAACAGTGGAAGAACACTGAAGCTTTCTTT. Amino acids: CASSEQWKNTEAFF.

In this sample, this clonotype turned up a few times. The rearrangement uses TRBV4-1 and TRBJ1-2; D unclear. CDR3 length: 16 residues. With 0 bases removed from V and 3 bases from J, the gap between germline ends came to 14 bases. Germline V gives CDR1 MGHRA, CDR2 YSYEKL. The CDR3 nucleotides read TGCGCCAGCAGCCAAGATAGGCGGGCGAGTTACTATGGCTACACCTTC. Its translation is CASSQDRRASYYGYTF.

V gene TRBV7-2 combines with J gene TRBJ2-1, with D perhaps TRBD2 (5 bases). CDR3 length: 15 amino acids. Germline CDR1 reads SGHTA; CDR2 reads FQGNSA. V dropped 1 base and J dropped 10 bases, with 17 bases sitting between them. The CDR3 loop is CASSLVSISPGEQFF. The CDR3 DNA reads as TGTGCCAGCAGCTTAGTAAGCATCTCCCCGGGGGAGCAGTTCTTC.

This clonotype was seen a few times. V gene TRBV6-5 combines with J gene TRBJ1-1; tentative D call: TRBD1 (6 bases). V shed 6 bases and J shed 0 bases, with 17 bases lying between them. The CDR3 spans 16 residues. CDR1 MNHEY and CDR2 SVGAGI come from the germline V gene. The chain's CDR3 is CASSDTPGHLNTEAFF. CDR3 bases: TGTGCCAGCAGCGACACTCCGGGACATCTGAACACTGAAGCTTTCTTT.

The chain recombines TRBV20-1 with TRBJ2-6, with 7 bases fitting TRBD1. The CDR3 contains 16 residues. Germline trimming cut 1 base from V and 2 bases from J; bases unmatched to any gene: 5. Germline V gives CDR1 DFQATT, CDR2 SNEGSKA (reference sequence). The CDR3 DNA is TGCAGTGCTAGAGGACAGGGAGCACCTGGGGCCAACGTCCTGACTTTC. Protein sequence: CSARGQGAPGANVLTF.

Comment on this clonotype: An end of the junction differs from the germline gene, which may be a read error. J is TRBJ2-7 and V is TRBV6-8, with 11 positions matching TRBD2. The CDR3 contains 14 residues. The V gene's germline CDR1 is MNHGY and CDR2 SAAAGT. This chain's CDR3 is CASSPTSGGYGQYF. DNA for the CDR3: TGTGCCAGCAGTCCCACTAGCGGGGGCTACGGGCAGTACTTC.